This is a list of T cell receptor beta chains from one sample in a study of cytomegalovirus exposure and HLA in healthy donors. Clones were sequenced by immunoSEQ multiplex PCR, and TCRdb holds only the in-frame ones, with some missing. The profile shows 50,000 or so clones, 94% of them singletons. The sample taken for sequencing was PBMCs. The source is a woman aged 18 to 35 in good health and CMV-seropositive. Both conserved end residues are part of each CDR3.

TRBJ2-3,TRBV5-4,CASSNRLAGSDTQYF
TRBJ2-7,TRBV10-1,CASSEPSEGRPSYEQYF
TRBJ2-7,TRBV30,CAWSVPGIGQYF
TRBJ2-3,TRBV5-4,CASSLGTTSTDTQYF
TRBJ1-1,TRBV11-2,CASSSNQGITEAFF
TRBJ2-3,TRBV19,CASSGGTSGRGSDTQYF
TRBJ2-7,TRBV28,CASVPGGRSYEQYF
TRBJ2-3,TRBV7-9,CASSPQLTDTQYF
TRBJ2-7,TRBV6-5,CASCGLAGGGEQYF
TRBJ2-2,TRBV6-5,CASRPETDTGELFF
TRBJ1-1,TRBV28,CASSVWGRGAFF
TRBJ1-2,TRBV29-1,CSVEGSGNTYGYTF
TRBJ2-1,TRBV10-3,CAISGTSGSRNHEQFF
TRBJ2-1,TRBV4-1,CASSQEKIFRLAGADSYNEQFF
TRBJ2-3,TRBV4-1,CASSQGLAGVLDTQYF
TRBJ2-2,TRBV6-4,CASRGGLETGELFF